The rows below give T cell receptor beta chains drawn from one sample of a study of shared clonotypes between healthy human individuals. TCRdb's table, derived via immunoSEQ multiplex PCR, lists solely in-frame clones and lacks some. The data hold about 2 million clones, with just under 95% observed a single time. Sequenced sample: naive CD8+ T cells sorted from blood. These TCRs come from a young man in good health. Both conserved end residues are part of each CDR3. D genes are given only for firm matches. Part of the rows lack a size; the others show once, few, many or a class for expanded clones.

cdr3_nt cdr3_aa cdr3_length j_call clone_size d_call v_call
TGTGCCAGCAGTTTTATCGCTGAGTTTGGCACCGGGGAGCTGTTTTTT CASSFIAEFGTGELFF 16 TRBJ2-2 . . TRBV28
TGTGCCAGCAGTTACTCGGCGGCGCCGGGGGCCTACGAGCAGTACTTC CASSYSAAPGAYEQYF 16 TRBJ2-7 . . TRBV6-5
TGTGCCAGCAGCGGAATAATAGCAGGACAGGGGAATGAAAAACTGTTTTTT CASSGIIAGQGNEKLFF 17 TRBJ1-4 . TRBD1 TRBV7-9
TGTGCCTGGAGTGAAGGGAGCGCAGCAGATACGCAGTATTTT CAWSEGSAADTQYF 14 TRBJ2-3 . . TRBV30
TGTGCCAGCAGCTTCGAGGCGCGGACTGAAGCTTTCTTT CASSFEARTEAFF 13 TRBJ1-1 . . TRBV11-2
TGCAGCGTTGAAGTCCGAAAGGGGACAAGTGGCTACACCTTC CSVEVRKGTSGYTF 14 TRBJ1-2 . . TRBV29-1
TGTGCCAGCAGACCGGGATTGAGGGATTCACCCCTCCACTTT CASRPGLRDSPLHF 14 TRBJ1-6 . . TRBV6-5
TGTGCCAGCAGTCCGCTCGCCGGGGACCTTGAAGCTTTCTTT CASSPLAGDLEAFF 14 TRBJ1-1 medium-sized . TRBV27
TGTGCCAGCAGTTGGAGGAAAAATCAGCCCCAGCATTTT CASSWRKNQPQHF 13 TRBJ1-5 . . TRBV27
TGTGCCAGCAGTTACGTCCTAGCGACCACCGGGGAGCTGTTTTTT CASSYVLATTGELFF 15 TRBJ2-2 . . TRBV6-6
TGTGCCAGCAGCTTAGGGCGACCCGGGGGCTGGTATGACACTGAAGCTTTCTTT CASSLGRPGGWYDTEAFF 18 TRBJ1-1 . . TRBV11-2
TGTGCCAGCAGTTATGGCGGGAACACTGAAGCTTTCTTT CASSYGGNTEAFF 13 TRBJ1-1 . . TRBV27
TGTGCCAGCACGGGAGTCAGAAGCGGGATCCCAGATACGCAGTATTTT CASTGVRSGIPDTQYF 16 TRBJ2-3 . TRBD2 TRBV2
TGCGCCAGCAGCTTCGGGGGCTTGGACACTGAAGCTTTCTTT CASSFGGLDTEAFF 14 TRBJ1-1 . . TRBV5-1
TGCGCCACCGCGACAGGGGGAGAGAACACTGAAGCTTTCTTT CATATGGENTEAFF 14 TRBJ1-1 . TRBD1 TRBV5-1
TGCGCCAGCAGCTTGGCCTCCGGGGGAACAACTGAAGCTTTCTTT CASSLASGGTTEAFF 15 TRBJ1-1 . . TRBV5-1
TGTGCCTGGAGTGTAAGGTCCCGGGGTCCCTCCGGTGGCTACACCTTC CAWSVRSRGPSGGYTF 16 TRBJ1-2 . . TRBV30
TGTGCCAGCAGCCCATGGACAGGGGGTTCAGAGACCCAGTACTTC CASSPWTGGSETQYF 15 TRBJ2-5 . TRBD1 TRBV11-1
TGTGCCACCGACGCCTCCGGGACACATAGCACAGATACGCAGTATTTT CATDASGTHSTDTQYF 16 TRBJ2-3 . . TRBV27
TGTGCCAGCAGCTTGGTCATGGAAACTGAAGCTTTCTTT CASSLVMETEAFF 13 TRBJ1-1 . . TRBV5-6
TGTGCCAGCAGCCAAGAACCGGGACAGGGAGAACACGGGCAGTACTTC CASSQEPGQGEHGQYF 16 TRBJ2-7 . TRBD1 TRBV4-2
TGTGCCAGCAGTTACTCCGGACCGAGATTCTTC CASSYSGPRFF 11 TRBJ2-7 . . TRBV6-6
TGTGCCAGCAGTGAGGCGGGGGGGCCTAAAGAGACCCAGTACTTC CASSEAGGPKETQYF 15 TRBJ2-5 . TRBD2 TRBV2
TGCGCCAGCAGCCAAGATTATGTAGGTGACCACTCCTACGAGCAGTACTTC CASSQDYVGDHSYEQYF 17 TRBJ2-7 . . TRBV4-3
TGTGCCAGCAGTGACCGGGTCGCCCAAGAGACCCAGTACTTC CASSDRVAQETQYF 14 TRBJ2-5 . . TRBV25-1
TGTGCCAGCAGCTTGGGTCGCTCCAGGTTCTACGAGCAGTACTTC CASSLGRSRFYEQYF 15 TRBJ2-7 . . TRBV5-6
TGTGCCAGCAGCTTGGCCCGGGGTTACGAGCAGTACTTC CASSLARGYEQYF 13 TRBJ2-7 . . TRBV5-4
TGTGCCAGCAGCTCAGAGGGCGGTCAAGAGACCCAGTACTTC CASSSEGGQETQYF 14 TRBJ2-5 . . TRBV7-6
TGCGCCAGCAGTGAGTCGGGACAGGGTTCAGATACGCAGTATTTT CASSESGQGSDTQYF 15 TRBJ2-3 . TRBD1 TRBV10-1
TGTGCCAGTAGTATAGCCCAGGGATTGGGTCTTAGGTCCTACAATGAGCAGTTCTTC CASSIAQGLGLRSYNEQFF 19 TRBJ2-1 . . TRBV19
TGTGCCAGCAGCTTGGAGGGGGCCCATGAGCAGTTCTTC CASSLEGAHEQFF 13 TRBJ2-1 . TRBD1 TRBV5-8
TGTGCTAGCAGCGGGCCGGGACAGGGGACCACTGAAGCTTTCTTT CASSGPGQGTTEAFF 15 TRBJ1-1 . TRBD1 TRBV7-7
TGTGCCAGTAGTACCGGACGGCTGATAACGAACACTGAAGCTTTCTTT CASSTGRLITNTEAFF 16 TRBJ1-1 . . TRBV19
TGTGCCAGCAGCCCTCCCAGCGTAGGAAAGACCCAGTACTTC CASSPPSVGKTQYF 14 TRBJ2-5 once . TRBV11-2
TGTGCCAGCAGCTTTGGGACTAACTATGGCTACACCTTC CASSFGTNYGYTF 13 TRBJ1-2 . . TRBV7-9
TGTGCCAGCAGCTTAAACCTAGCGGGAGGCGGGGATGAGCAGTTCTTC CASSLNLAGGGDEQFF 16 TRBJ2-1 . TRBD2 TRBV5-6
TGCGCCAGCAGCCAAGTAGAGTATTTAGACACTGAAGCTTTCTTT CASSQVEYLDTEAFF 15 TRBJ1-1 . . TRBV4-1
TGCGCCACCGGAGGTGGAAACACCATATATTTT CATGGGNTIYF 11 TRBJ1-3 . . TRBV4-1
TGCGCCAGCAGTGAGTCGCCGACAGGGAATGAGCAGTTCTTC CASSESPTGNEQFF 14 TRBJ2-1 . TRBD1 TRBV10-1
TGTGCCAGCACCCTCGGGGGGGTGTCACCCCTCCACTTT CASTLGGVSPLHF 13 TRBJ1-6 . . TRBV5-6
TGTGCCAGCAGCCCACGAGGGACAGGGAAAGAGACCCAGTACTTC CASSPRGTGKETQYF 15 TRBJ2-5 . TRBD1 TRBV13
TGTGCCAGCAGCCTAGCGGTCTCCTACAATGAGCAGTTCTTC CASSLAVSYNEQFF 14 TRBJ2-1 once TRBD2 TRBV7-3
TGTGCCAGCGGTACAGGACCCTACGAGCAGTACTTC CASGTGPYEQYF 12 TRBJ2-7 . . TRBV27
TGCGCCAGCAGCCAAGTACCGGGGACAGGGGTTCCGAATGGCTACACCTTC CASSQVPGTGVPNGYTF 17 TRBJ1-2 . TRBD1 TRBV4-1
TGTGCCAGTAGTGTCGGGACTGACGATAACTCTGGAAACACCATATATTTT CASSVGTDDNSGNTIYF 17 TRBJ1-3 . . TRBV19
TGTGCCAGCAGTTCTTTCGACGGGACAGGGATCAATGAGCAGTTCTTC CASSSFDGTGINEQFF 16 TRBJ2-1 . TRBD1 TRBV6-5
TGTGCCAGCAGCTTAGATGCAGATACGCAGTATTTT CASSLDADTQYF 12 TRBJ2-3 . . TRBV7-6
TGTGCCAGCAGCTTAGGTTACGACTCCACCATATATTTT CASSLGYDSTIYF 13 TRBJ1-3 . . TRBV7-9
TGTGCCAGCGACTTGGGGTTGGAGGCAGACTATGGCTACACCTTC CASDLGLEADYGYTF 15 TRBJ1-2 . . TRBV13
TGTGCCAGTAGTATATTGGCGGCCCAAGAGACCCAGTACTTC CASSILAAQETQYF 14 TRBJ2-5 . . TRBV19
TGTGCCAGCACTTGGTCGGACGGGAGCCTAATGGGGGAAAAACTGTTTTTT CASTWSDGSLMGEKLFF 17 TRBJ1-4 . . TRBV2
TGTGCCAGTAGTATGTCGCCGGGACAGACCTACGAGCAGTACTTC CASSMSPGQTYEQYF 15 TRBJ2-7 . TRBD1 TRBV19